Listed below are T cell receptor beta chains from one sample, sequenced in a study of blood T cell repertoires in COVID-19. Clones were sequenced by immunoSEQ multiplex PCR, and TCRdb holds only the in-frame ones, with some missing. The table shows approximately 190,000 clones, with roughly 88% occurring only once. The sequencing sample was made of peripheral blood. The origin of the receptors is a woman aged 40 to 49 who had recovered from COVID-19. The conserved cysteine and the conserved F or W are not part of the CDR3 here. Each record gives: CDR3 length, V gene, D gene, J gene, CDR3 protein. A D gene is named only where the DNA matches it firmly.

cdr3_length: 12
v_call: TRBV14
d_call: .
j_call: TRBJ2-6
cdr3_aa: ASSSRTADPVLT

cdr3_length: 15
v_call: TRBV19
d_call: TRBD1
j_call: TRBJ1-5
cdr3_aa: ASSKDRGQIGNQPQH

cdr3_length: 15
v_call: TRBV5-1
d_call: TRBD2
j_call: TRBJ2-1
cdr3_aa: ASSLALGPTSGGLAV

cdr3_length: 15
v_call: TRBV30
d_call: TRBD2
j_call: TRBJ2-3
cdr3_aa: AWSAQRTSGSTDTQY

cdr3_length: 11
v_call: TRBV6-2/TRBV6-3
d_call: .
j_call: TRBJ1-5
cdr3_aa: ASSYTANQPQH

cdr3_length: 14
v_call: TRBV7-2
d_call: TRBD2
j_call: TRBJ2-7
cdr3_aa: ASSATSGPGSYEQY

cdr3_length: 13
v_call: TRBV4-1
d_call: TRBD1
j_call: TRBJ2-2
cdr3_aa: ASSPWTGYDGELF

cdr3_length: 11
v_call: TRBV28
d_call: .
j_call: TRBJ1-1
cdr3_aa: ASSPGGRIEAF

cdr3_length: 12
v_call: TRBV19
d_call: TRBD1
j_call: TRBJ1-2
cdr3_aa: ASSTDRGFYGYT

cdr3_length: 11
v_call: TRBV6-5
d_call: TRBD1
j_call: TRBJ2-6
cdr3_aa: ASNRQGLNVLT

cdr3_length: 15
v_call: TRBV24-1
d_call: TRBD2
j_call: TRBJ2-2
cdr3_aa: ATSGPSSGMNTGELF

cdr3_length: 10
v_call: TRBV28
d_call: .
j_call: TRBJ1-3
cdr3_aa: ASSLLSGTIY

cdr3_length: 13
v_call: TRBV7-8
d_call: TRBD1
j_call: TRBJ1-2
cdr3_aa: ASSLAPDRIYGYT

cdr3_length: 10
v_call: TRBV11-2
d_call: .
j_call: TRBJ2-1
cdr3_aa: ASKSMEYEQF

cdr3_length: 11
v_call: TRBV19
d_call: TRBD1
j_call: TRBJ1-5
cdr3_aa: ASRDRVRQPQH

cdr3_length: 15
v_call: TRBV10-3
d_call: TRBD2
j_call: TRBJ2-2
cdr3_aa: ATVSPERGANTGELF

cdr3_length: 12
v_call: TRBV18
d_call: TRBD1
j_call: TRBJ2-3
cdr3_aa: ASSRGTGQDTQY

cdr3_length: 11
v_call: TRBV6-5
d_call: TRBD2
j_call: TRBJ2-1
cdr3_aa: ASWPGGYNEQF

cdr3_length: 13
v_call: TRBV21-1
d_call: .
j_call: TRBJ1-1
cdr3_aa: ARETRTGVNTEAF

cdr3_length: 12
v_call: TRBV7-2
d_call: .
j_call: TRBJ2-2
cdr3_aa: ASSLAPGAGELF